This T cell receptor beta chain was found in a study of control samples from healthy donors and cancer patients. CDR1 is MNHEY, CDR2 SVGEGT, per germline. V lost 4 bases and J lost 2, with 14 bases in between. CDR3 length: 16 amino acids. Using immunoSEQ multiplex PCR, the repertoire was profiled, and TCRdb retains in-frame clones only, with some absent. The sample contains 100,000 to 150,000 clones, around 87% of which appear only once. Sequenced input: blood. This rearrangement joins TRBV6-2 or TRBV6-3 to TRBJ2-2; D is undetermined. This sequence was found in a man between 60 and 75 years old in good health. The CDR3, as DNA: TGTGCCAGCAGTTCGGCGATCTCCTTAAACACCGGGGAGCTGTTTTTT. It translates to CASSSAISLNTGELFF.